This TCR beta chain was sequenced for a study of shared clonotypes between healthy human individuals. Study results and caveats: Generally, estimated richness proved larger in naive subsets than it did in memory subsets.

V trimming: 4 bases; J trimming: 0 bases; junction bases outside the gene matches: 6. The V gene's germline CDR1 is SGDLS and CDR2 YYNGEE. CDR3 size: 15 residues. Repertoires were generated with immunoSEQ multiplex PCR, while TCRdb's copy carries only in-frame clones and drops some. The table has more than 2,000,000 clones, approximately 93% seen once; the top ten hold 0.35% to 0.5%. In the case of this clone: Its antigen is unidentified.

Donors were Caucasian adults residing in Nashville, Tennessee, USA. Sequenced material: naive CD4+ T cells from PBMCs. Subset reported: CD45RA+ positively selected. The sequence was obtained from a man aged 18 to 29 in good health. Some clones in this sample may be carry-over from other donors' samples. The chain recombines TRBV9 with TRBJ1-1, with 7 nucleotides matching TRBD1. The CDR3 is CASSSGTDLNTEAFF. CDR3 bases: TGTGCCAGCAGCTCAGGGACAGACCTGAACACTGAAGCTTTCTTT.